The clone carrying this TCR beta chain came up many times. The data belong to a study of T cells in Graves' hyperthyroidism and ophthalmopathy. The CDR3 regions of TCR beta were amplified from RNA transcripts. The study used the HTBI primer set for a first-round RT-PCR of the TCR CDR3. MiXCR, run by TCRdb on the multiplex PCR reads, gives a single entry per CDR3 protein. In the table there are over 350,000 distinct CDR3 sequences, around 20% of which are singletons. What was sequenced was blood. This sequence originates from a young man with Graves' ophthalmopathy.

The CDR3 is CASSLGDNEQFF. The CDR3 DNA sequence: TGTGCCAGCAGCTTAGGAGACAATGAGCAGTTCTTC. The V and J genes are TRBV5-5 and TRBJ2-1; D is unclear. Germline V CDR1 and CDR2: SGHKS, YYEKEE (reference sequence). The V and J ends lost 2 bases and 5 bases respectively, with 5 bases between them. The CDR3 sequence is 12 residues long.